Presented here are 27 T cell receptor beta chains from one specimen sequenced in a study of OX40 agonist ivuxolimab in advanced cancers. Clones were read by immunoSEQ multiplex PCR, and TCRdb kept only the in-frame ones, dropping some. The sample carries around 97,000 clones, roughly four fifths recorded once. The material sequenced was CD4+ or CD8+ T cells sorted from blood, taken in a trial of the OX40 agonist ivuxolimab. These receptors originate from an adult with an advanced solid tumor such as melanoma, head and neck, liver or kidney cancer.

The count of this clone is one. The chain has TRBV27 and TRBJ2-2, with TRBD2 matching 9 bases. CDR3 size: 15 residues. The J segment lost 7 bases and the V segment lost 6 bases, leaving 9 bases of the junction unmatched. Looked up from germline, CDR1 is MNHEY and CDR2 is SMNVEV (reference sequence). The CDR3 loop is CASSFLAGVFGELFF. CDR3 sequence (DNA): TGTGCCAGCAGCTTTTTAGCGGGAGTGTTCGGGGAGCTGTTTTTT.

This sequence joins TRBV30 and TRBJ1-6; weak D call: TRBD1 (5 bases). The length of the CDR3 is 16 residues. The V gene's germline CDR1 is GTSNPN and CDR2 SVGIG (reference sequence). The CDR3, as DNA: TGTGCGCAGGAGGGGCAGGGAGGCGGCTATAATTCACCCCTCCACTTT. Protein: CAQEGQGGGYNSPLHF.

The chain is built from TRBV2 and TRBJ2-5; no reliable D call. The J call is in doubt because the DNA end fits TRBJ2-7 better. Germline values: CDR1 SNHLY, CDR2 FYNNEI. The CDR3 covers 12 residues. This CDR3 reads CASSDLNYEQYF. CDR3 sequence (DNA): TGTGCCAGCAGTGACCTAAACTACGAGCAGTACTTC.

The CDR3 sequence: CASSQGYGYTF. The CDR3 coding sequence is TGCGCCAGCAGCCAAGGTTATGGCTACACCTTC. This chain joins TRBV4-3 and TRBJ1-2, with D uncertain. V was trimmed by 1 base and J by 5 bases, leaving 2 bases between them. This CDR3 comprises 11 residues. Per the germline V gene, CDR1 is LGHNA and CDR2 is YSLEER.

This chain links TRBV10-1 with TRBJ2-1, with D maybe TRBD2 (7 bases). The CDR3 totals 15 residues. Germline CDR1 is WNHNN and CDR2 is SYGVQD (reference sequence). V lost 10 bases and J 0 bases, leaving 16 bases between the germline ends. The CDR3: CATLKGGSSYNEQFF. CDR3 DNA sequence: TGCGCCACCCTAAAGGGGGGGAGCTCCTACAATGAGCAGTTCTTC.

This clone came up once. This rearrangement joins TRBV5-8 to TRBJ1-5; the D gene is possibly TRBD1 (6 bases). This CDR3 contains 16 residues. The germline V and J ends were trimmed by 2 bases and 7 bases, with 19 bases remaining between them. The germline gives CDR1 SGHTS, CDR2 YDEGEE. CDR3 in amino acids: CASSLGGQGWGQPQHF. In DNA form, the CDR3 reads TGTGCCAGCAGCTTAGGTGGTCAGGGGTGGGGACAGCCCCAGCATTTT.

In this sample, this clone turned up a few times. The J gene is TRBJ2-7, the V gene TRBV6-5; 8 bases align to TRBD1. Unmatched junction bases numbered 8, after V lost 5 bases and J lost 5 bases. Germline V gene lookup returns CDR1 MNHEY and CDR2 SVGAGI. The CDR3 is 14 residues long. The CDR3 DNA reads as TGTGCCAGCAGTACCCTCCAGGGGGCCCACGAGCAGTACTTC. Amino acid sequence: CASSTLQGAHEQYF.

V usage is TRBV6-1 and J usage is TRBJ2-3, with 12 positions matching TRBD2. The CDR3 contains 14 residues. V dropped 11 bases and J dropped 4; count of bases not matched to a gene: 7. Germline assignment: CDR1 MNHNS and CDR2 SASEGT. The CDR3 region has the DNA TGTGCCTCCACTAGCGGGGGGCGGGCAGATACGCAGTATTTT. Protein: CASTSGGRADTQYF.

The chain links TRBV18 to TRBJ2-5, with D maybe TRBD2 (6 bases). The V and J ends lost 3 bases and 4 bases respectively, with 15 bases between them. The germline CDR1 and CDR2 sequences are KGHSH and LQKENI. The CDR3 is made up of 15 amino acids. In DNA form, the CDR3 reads TGTGCCAGCTCACCGGTGGGGATGGAGGGAGAGACCCAGTACTTC. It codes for CASSPVGMEGETQYF.

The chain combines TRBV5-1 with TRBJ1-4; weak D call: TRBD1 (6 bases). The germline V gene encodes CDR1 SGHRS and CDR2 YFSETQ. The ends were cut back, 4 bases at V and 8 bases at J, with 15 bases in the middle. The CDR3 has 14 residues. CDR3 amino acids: CASSRLGAGEKLFF. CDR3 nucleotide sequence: TGCGCCAGCAGCCGCTTGGGGGCTGGGGAAAAACTGTTTTTT. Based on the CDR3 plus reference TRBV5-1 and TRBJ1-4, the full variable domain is KAGVTQTPRYLIKTRGQQVTLSCSPISGHRSVSWYQQTPGQGLQFLFEYFSETQRNKGNFPGRFSGRQFSNSRSEMNVSTLELGDSALYLCASSRLGAGEKLFFGSGTQLSVL.

CDR3 nucleotides: TGTGCCAGCAGCTCTAGCGTCTACGAGCAGTACTTC. This sequence encodes CASSSSVYEQYF. The V call is TRBV11-2, the J call TRBJ2-7; perhaps TRBD2 as D (6 bases). V was cut by 4 bases and J by 3 bases, with 7 bases left in between. The germline gives CDR1 SGHAT, CDR2 FQNNGV. There are 12 residues in the CDR3.

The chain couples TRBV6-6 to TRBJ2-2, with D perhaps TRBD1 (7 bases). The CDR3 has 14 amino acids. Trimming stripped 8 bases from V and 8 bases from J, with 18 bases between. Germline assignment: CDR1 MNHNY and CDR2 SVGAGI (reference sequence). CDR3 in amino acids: CASGGRGAIGELFF. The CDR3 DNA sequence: TGTGCCAGCGGTGGCAGGGGGGCTATTGGGGAGCTGTTTTTT.

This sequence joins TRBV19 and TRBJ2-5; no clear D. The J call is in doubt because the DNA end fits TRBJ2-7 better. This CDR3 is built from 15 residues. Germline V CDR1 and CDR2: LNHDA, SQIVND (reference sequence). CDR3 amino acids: CASSIEAGRWVEQYF. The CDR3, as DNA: TGTGCCAGTAGTATTGAAGCCGGGCGTTGGGTCGAGCAGTACTTC.

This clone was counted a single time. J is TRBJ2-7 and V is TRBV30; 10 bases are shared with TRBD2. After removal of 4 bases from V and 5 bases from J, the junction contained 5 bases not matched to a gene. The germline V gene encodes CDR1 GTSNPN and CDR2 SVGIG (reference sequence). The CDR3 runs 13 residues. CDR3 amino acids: CAWTGLALNEQYF. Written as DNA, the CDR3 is TGTGCCTGGACGGGACTAGCGCTTAACGAGCAGTACTTC. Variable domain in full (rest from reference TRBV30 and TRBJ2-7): SQTIHQWPATLVQPVGSPLSLECTVEGTSNPNLYWYRQAAGRGLQLLFYSVGIGQISSEVPQNLSASRPQDRQFILSSKKLLLSDSGFYLCAWTGLALNEQYFGPGTRLTVT.

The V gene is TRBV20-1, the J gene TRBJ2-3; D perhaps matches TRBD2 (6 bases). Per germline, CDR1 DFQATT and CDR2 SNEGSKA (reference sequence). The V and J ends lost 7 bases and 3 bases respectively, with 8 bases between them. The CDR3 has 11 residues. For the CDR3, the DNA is TGCAGTGGGCGGGGAACAGATACGCAGTATTTT. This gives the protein CSGRGTDTQYF.

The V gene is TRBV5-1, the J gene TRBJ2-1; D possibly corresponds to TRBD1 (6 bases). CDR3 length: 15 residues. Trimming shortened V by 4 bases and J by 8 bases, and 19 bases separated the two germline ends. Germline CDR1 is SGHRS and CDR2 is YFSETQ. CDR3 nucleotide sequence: TGCGCCAGCAGCGTCGGGACAACACGGGACGATGAGCAGTTCTTC. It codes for CASSVGTTRDDEQFF.

The CDR3 nucleotides are TGTGCCAGCAGCCGCCGACGGGTGAATCAGCCCCAGCATTTT. It encodes CASSRRRVNQPQHF. The chain couples TRBV28 to TRBJ1-5; the D is unclear. The CDR3 length is 14 residues. V dropped 6 bases and J dropped 4 bases, with 13 bases sitting between them. CDR1 is MDHEN, CDR2 SYDVKM, per germline.

The CDR3 is CSAETQYF. The CDR3 region has the DNA TGCAGTGCCGAGACCCAGTACTTC. The rearrangement links TRBV20-1 to TRBJ2-5; no clear D. Germline V gene lookup returns CDR1 DFQATT and CDR2 SNEGSKA (reference sequence). The V end lost 6 bases, the J end lost 5 bases, and 1 base lay between the germline ends. This CDR3 has 8 residues.

The CDR3 nucleotides are TGTGCCAGCAGCTCGCACAGGGGGGGTCCCTACGAGCAGTACTTC. It encodes CASSSHRGGPYEQYF. The genes are TRBV7-9 and TRBJ2-7, with D possibly being TRBD1 (8 bases). CDR1 is SEHNR and CDR2 is FQNEAQ in the germline V gene (reference sequence). Trimming cost V 4 bases and J 2 bases, with 15 bases left between them. This CDR3 contains 15 residues. Complete variable domain (other parts from reference TRBV7-9 and TRBJ2-7): DTGVSQNPRHKITKRGQNVTFRCDPISEHNRLYWYRQTLGQGPEFLTYFQNEAQLEKSRLLSDRFSAERPKGSFSTLEIQRTEQGDSAMYLCASSSHRGGPYEQYFGPGTRLTVT.

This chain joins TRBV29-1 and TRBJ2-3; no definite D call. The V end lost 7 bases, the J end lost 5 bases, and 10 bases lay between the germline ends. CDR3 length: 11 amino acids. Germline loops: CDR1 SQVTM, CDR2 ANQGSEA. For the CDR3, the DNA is TGCAGCGAGCATCGTGGAGATACGCAGTATTTT. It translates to CSEHRGDTQYF.

The CDR3 protein is CASSLVGQGSYGYTF. CDR3 nucleotides: TGTGCCAGCTCACTGGTGGGACAGGGGTCCTATGGCTACACCTTC. This chain joins TRBV18 and TRBJ1-2; TRBD1 aligns across 10 bases. The CDR3 has 15 residues. Germline-derived CDR1 and CDR2 are KGHSH and LQKENI. Trimming at V came to 4 bases and at J to 4 bases, leaving 6 bases not matched to a gene.

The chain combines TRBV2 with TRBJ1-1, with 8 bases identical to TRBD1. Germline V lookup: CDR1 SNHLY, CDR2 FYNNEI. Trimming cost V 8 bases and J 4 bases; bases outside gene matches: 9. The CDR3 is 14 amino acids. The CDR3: CASQPGQGFTEAFF. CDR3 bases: TGTGCCAGCCAGCCCGGACAGGGATTCACTGAAGCTTTCTTT.

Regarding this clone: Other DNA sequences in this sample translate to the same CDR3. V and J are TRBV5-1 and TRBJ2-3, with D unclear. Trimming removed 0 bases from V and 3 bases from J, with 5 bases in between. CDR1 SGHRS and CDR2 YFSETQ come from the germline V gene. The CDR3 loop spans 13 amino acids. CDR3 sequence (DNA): TGCGCCAGCAGCTTGGGAGGAACAGATACGCAGTATTTT. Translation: CASSLGGTDTQYF. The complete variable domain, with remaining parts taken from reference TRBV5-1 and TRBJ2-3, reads KAGVTQTPRYLIKTRGQQVTLSCSPISGHRSVSWYQQTPGQGLQFLFEYFSETQRNKGNFPGRFSGRQFSNSRSEMNVSTLELGDSALYLCASSLGGTDTQYFGPGTRLTVL.

The CDR3 spells CASSQEIWAGGNNEQFF. Written as DNA, the CDR3 is TGTGCCAGCAGCCAAGAGATTTGGGCGGGAGGTAACAATGAGCAGTTCTTC. V gene TRBV14 combines with J gene TRBJ2-1; 8 nucleotides align to TRBD2. J gave up 5 bases and V 0 bases, and 9 bases lay outside the gene matches. CDR3 length: 17 amino acids. Germline-derived CDR1 and CDR2 are SGHDN and FVKESK.

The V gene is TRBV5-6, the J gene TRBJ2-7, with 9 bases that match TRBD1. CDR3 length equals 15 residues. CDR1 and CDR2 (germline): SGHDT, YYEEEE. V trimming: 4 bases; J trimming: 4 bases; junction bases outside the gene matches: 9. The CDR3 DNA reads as TGTGCCAGCAGCGCCACCGGGACAGGGTTTTACGAGCAGTACTTC. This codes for CASSATGTGFYEQYF.

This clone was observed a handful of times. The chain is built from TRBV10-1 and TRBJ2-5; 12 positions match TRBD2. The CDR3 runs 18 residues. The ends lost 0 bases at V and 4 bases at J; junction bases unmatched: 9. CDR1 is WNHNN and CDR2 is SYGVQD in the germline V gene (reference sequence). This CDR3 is CASSESGTSGFATETQYF. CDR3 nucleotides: TGCGCCAGCAGTGAGTCCGGGACTAGCGGGTTCGCCACAGAGACCCAGTACTTC.

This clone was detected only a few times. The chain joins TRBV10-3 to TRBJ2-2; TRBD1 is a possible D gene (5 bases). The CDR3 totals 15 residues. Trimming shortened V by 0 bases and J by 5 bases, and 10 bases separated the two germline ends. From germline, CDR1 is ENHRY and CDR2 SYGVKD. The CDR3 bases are TGTGCCATCAGTGAGTCGTGGGCAGGGACCGGGGAGCTGTTTTTT. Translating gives CAISESWAGTGELFF.